This TCR beta chain came from a study of blood T cell repertoires in COVID-19. Profiled with immunoSEQ multiplex PCR; TCRdb holds only in-frame clones, not every one. This table holds under 15,000 clones, roughly 83% found once. Per the germline V gene, CDR1 is SGHAT and CDR2 is FQNNGV. The CDR3 runs 14 residues. Trimming took 1 base from V and 1 from J, leaving 7 bases between them. The sequenced sample was peripheral blood. This rearrangement joins TRBV11-2 to TRBJ1-1, with D tentatively TRBD1 (5 bases). The receptor was isolated from a man between 40 and 49 years old with active or convalescent COVID-19. CDR3 in amino acids: CASSLVGGNTEAFF. In DNA form, the CDR3 reads TGTGCCAGCAGCTTAGTCGGGGGGAACACTGAAGCTTTCTTT.